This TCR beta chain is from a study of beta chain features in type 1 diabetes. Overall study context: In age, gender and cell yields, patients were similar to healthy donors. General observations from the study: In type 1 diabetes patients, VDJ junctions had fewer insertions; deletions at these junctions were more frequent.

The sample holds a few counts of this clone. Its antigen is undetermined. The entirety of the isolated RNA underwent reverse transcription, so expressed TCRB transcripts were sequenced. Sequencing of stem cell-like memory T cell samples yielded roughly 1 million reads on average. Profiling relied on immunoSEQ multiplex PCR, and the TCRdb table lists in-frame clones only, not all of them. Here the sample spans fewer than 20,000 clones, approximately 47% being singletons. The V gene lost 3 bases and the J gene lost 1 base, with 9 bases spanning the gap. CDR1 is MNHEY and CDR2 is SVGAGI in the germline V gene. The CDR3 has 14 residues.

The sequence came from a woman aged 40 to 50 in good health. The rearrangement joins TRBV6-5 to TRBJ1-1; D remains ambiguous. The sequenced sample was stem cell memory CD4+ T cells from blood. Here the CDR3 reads CASSYSLGNTEAFF. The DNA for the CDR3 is TGTGCCAGCAGTTATTCCCTCGGGAACACTGAAGCTTTCTTT.